This TCR beta chain stems from a study of CD8+ T cells in alopecia areata (dated by TCRdb to about 2018). Context from the whole study: The treated patients, all with moderate-to-severe alopecia areata, were enrolled in an open-label pilot trial of oral tofacitinib given at 5 to 10 mg twice daily. Disease severity in treated patients was measured with the SALT score, which quantifies the percentage of affected scalp surface area. Amplification of TCRbeta CDR3 regions was done by immunoSEQ multiplex PCR using 35 Vbeta forward primers and 13 Jbeta reverse primers. RNA came from the PAXgene miRNA kit for fixed scalp, the miRNeasy kit for PBMCs, and the RNeasy kit for mouse skin. Biopsies were taken from tofacitinib-treated patients at baseline and at 4 and 24 weeks of treatment, and a later scalp biopsy was taken in several of the tofacitinib-treated patients. Clonality in the scalp was compared among normal scalp (n=4), patchy alopecia areata scalp (n=8), and alopecia totalis/universalis scalp (n=8). High-throughput TCRbeta sequencing was used to examine T cell clonal expansion in alopecia areata in both the C3H/HeJ mouse model and human patients. Scalp tissue and sorted CD4+ and CD8+ peripheral blood T cells from patchy and totalis/universalis alopecia areata patients and from healthy controls were covered by human TCRbeta sequencing. Patients received tofacitinib for 6 to 18 months and were then followed off drug for 6 months to check for delayed response and recurrence.

With respect to this clone: Its cognate antigen has yet to be identified. No base-level quality is on record; no much larger clone is a single base apart.

The sample's time point label, in plain terms: around 4 weeks on oral tofacitinib. This specimen's treatment or condition label, interpreted: oral pan-JAK inhibitor, 5-10 mg twice daily. Lesional scalp punch biopsies and peripheral blood were collected from alopecia areata patients. PBMCs were isolated by density centrifugation and stained for CD3, CD4 and CD8, after which CD4+ and CD8+ T cells were sorted on a FACSAria. Points the paper makes about the study in general: Many expanded lesional clones persisted in scalp and blood during tofacitinib treatment, which may partly explain relapse after stopping treatment. Resident alphabeta T cells in normal human skin are also sequenced, complicating scalp TCR repertoire analysis, unlike mouse skin dominated by gammadelta T cells. Because the treated cohort was small and had just a single nonresponder, larger studies are needed to establish links between baseline CD8+ expansion and response. With tofacitinib, both scalp clonality and the number of expanded CD8+ clones among the top 100 scalp clones went down significantly. Lesional scalp, especially in alopecia totalis/universalis, showed higher clonality and more expanded CD8+ clones than normal scalp, suggesting antigenic drive. Shared TCR sequences between patients were less evident than in mice, which may be partly attributable to HLA diversity in the patient population.

Libraries came from the immunoSEQ multiplex PCR assay. For TCR sequencing, RNA was extracted from every sample and reverse transcribed into cDNA to serve as template. First-strand cDNA was synthesized with SuperScript III using a 2:1 mix of oligo-dT and random hexamers. A synthetic immune receptor repertoire was used to measure amplification bias, and any remaining bias was corrected computationally. Under the source paper's analysis protocol: Raw reads were preprocessed to remove errors, and CDR3 was defined by IMGT conventions from the conserved cysteine to phenylalanine. Clonality was computed as 1 minus the Shannon entropy, with the entropy normalized by log2 of the number of productive unique TCRs. Whether each scalp clone was CD4 or CD8 was inferred by checking scalp TCRbeta sequences against the CD4 and CD8 repertoires from sorted blood. TCRdb obtained this table from immuneACCESS and retained in-frame rearrangements with V and J assigned. These tables miss some clones; where compared with another copy, unresolved V genes account for less than half of the shortfall, and the remainder is unexplained. V and J calls and clone size come straight from that table; D and trimming were deduced from the DNA. Here the sample has 140,000 to 150,000 clones; roughly 52% occur a single time. About a sixth of the sample comes from the top ten.

This specimen consisted of CD8+ T cells sorted from blood, obtained at week 4, from a patient treated with tofacitinib. The sequence was obtained from a human donor with alopecia areata.

The CDR3 region: CASSSGPNYEQYF. The nucleotides read TGTGCCAGCAGCAGCGGACCCAACTACGAGCAGTACTTC. The chain joins TRBV11-2 to TRBJ2-7; the D gene is possibly TRBD2, with 5 bases matching. CDR3 length: 13 amino acids, cysteine to phenylalanine. Of all the DNA, just the CDR3 is kept, 39 bases in frame from base 1. Relative to germline, V is 5 bases shorter and J is 3 bases shorter, with 11 bases between their ends. From the germline V gene, CDR1 is SGHAT and CDR2 is FQNNGV.